The T cell receptor beta chain under discussion was sequenced for a study of cytomegalovirus exposure and HLA in healthy donors. Primers included in the PCR were 60 Vbeta and 13 Jbeta primers. Clones were read by immunoSEQ multiplex PCR, and TCRdb kept only the in-frame ones, dropping some. The sample table sets out approximately 38,000 clones. Comment on this clone: Its specificity is not known.

The CDR3 sequence is 16 residues long. Germline-derived CDR1 and CDR2 are SGHNT and YENEEA. Study-level findings and limits: Diagnosis of cytomegalovirus status made by the classifier reportedly showed high specificity and sensitivity. Immune exposure information comprised only CMV serostatus.

The sequenced material came from PBMCs. This sequence joins TRBV11-3 and TRBJ2-5; 8 positions agree with TRBD2. Matching the DNA end better, TRBJ2-7 makes the J call doubtful. The receptor was isolated from a man aged 35-49 years in good health and CMV-seropositive. CDR3 in amino acids: CASSPRGSGSTYEQYF. CDR3 bases: TGTGCCAGCAGCCCTCGGGGGAGCGGGAGTACCTACGAGCAGTACTTC.